This T cell receptor (beta chain) was observed in a study of T cells after posttransplantation cyclophosphamide. This clone was counted at least ten times. Its target is not known. Whole-study findings and limits: Recipient CMV seropositivity and CMV reactivation strongly tracked TRB clonality. Later blood repertoires were often dominated by clones from the donor CD8+ memory compartment. Skin or GI-infiltrating T cells shared few TRB sequences with blood.

The CDR3 totals 12 residues. Germline V lookup: CDR1 SGHVS, CDR2 FNYEAQ. Deletions cut 3 bases from V and 8 bases from J, with 8 bases between. Here immunoSEQ multiplex PCR was the method, and the copy in TCRdb shows in-frame clones only, minus some. This sample has about 12,000 clones, each found more than once. The sequence derives from a woman aged 40 to 49 in good health, CMV-negative, and a related stem cell transplant donor. The chain is built from TRBV7-6 and TRBJ2-1; TRBD1 is a possible D gene (6 bases). Sequenced input: PBMCs. Here the CDR3 DNA reads TGTGCCAGCAGCTTTGGGGGCGATGAGCAGTTCTTC. It encodes CASSFGGDEQFF.